This T cell receptor beta chain was recovered during a study of T-cell memory formation after mild COVID-19. Background on the study: TCR clusters were mostly donor specific. Overall study results and limits: There was a balanced CD4/CD8 profile in clones contracting day 15 to 85, and later expanders leaned CD4+. Researchers report contracting CD4+ clones mostly in CM and EM, with CD8+ clones in EMRA.

The authors produced TCR alpha and TCR beta cDNA libraries with sample barcodes and UMIs by 5'RACE using constant-segment primers. TCRdb re-called the 5' RACE reads with MiXCR, one entry per CDR3 protein. This sample carries 360,000 or so distinct CDR3 sequences, under 30% of them seen once, and the ten largest clones take 13%. There are 13 residues in the CDR3. Germline V CDR1 and CDR2: GTSNPN, SVGIG (reference sequence). The V and J ends lost 3 bases and 4 bases respectively, with 12 bases between them. This clonotype has more than one count but fewer than ten. Its antigen remains unknown. The chain links TRBV30 to TRBJ1-2; maybe TRBD1 (5 bases). This TCR derives from an adult woman who had mild COVID-19 (a few samples of this study predate the infection). Cell type and time point are not known. The sequencing input was PBMCs or a T cell subset sorted from them (not recorded which). The CDR3 DNA is TGTGCCTGGAGCCGGGACGGATTCTATGGCTACACCTTC. Its translation: CAWSRDGFYGYTF.